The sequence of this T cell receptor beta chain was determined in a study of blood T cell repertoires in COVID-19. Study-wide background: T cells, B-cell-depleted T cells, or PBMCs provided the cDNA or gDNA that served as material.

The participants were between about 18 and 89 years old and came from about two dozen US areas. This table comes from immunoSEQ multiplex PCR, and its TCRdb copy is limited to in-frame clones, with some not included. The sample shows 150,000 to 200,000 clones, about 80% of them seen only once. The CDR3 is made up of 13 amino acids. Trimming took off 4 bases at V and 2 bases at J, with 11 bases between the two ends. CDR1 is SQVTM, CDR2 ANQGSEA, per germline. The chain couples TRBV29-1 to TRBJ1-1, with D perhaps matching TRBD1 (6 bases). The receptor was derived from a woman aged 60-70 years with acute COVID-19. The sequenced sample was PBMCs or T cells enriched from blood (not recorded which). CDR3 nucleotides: TGCAGCGTTGGGGTACAGGGCAACACTGAAGCTTTCTTT. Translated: CSVGVQGNTEAFF. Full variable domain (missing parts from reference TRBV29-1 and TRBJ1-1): SAVISQKPSRDICQRGTSLTIQCQVDSQVTMMFWYRQQPGQSLTLIATANQGSEATYESGFVIDKFPISRPNLTFSTLTVSNMSPEDSSIYLCSVGVQGNTEAFFGQGTRLTVV.